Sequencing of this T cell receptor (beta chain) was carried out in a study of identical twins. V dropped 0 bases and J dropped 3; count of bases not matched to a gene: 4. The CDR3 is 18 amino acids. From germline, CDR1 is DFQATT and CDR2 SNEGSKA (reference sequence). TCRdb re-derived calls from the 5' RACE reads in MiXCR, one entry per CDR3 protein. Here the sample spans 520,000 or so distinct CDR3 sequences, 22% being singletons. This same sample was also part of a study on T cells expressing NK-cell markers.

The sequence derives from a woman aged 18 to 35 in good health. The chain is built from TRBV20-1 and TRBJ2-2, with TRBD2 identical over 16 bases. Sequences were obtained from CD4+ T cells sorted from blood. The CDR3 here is CSAREGTSGRADTGELFF. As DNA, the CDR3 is TGCAGTGCTAGAGAAGGGACTAGCGGGAGGGCCGACACCGGGGAGCTGTTTTTT.